A single sample is the source of the 29 T cell receptor beta chains below, sequenced in a study of identifying expanded T cells in peripheral blood. Assay: immunoSEQ multiplex PCR; the TCRdb copy retains only in-frame clones and omits some. The sample includes some 130,000 clones, around 88% of them seen just once. The sequencing input was blood. The receptors stem from a person aged 18 to 75 in good health.

The chain has TRBV7-3 and TRBJ1-2; 7 nucleotides line up with TRBD1. The CDR3 consists of 15 residues. Germline loops: CDR1 SGHTA, CDR2 FQGTGA. Trimming cost V 5 bases and J 3 bases; bases outside gene matches: 9. The chain's CDR3 is CASSLSTGTDYGYTF. The DNA for the CDR3 is TGTGCCAGCAGCCTATCGACAGGGACCGACTATGGCTACACCTTC.

The chain uses TRBV29-1 and TRBJ2-1, with 8 positions matching TRBD2. This CDR3 has 12 amino acids. In germline, CDR1 is SQVTM, CDR2 ANQGSEA. The V and J ends lost 7 bases and 9 bases, in that order; junction bases with no gene match: 8. DNA for the CDR3: TGCAGCGGGGAAGGCGGGAGGATTGAGCAGTTCTTC. Amino acids: CSGEGGRIEQFF.

The CDR3 sequence is CASSEAANRGYEQYF. Here the CDR3 DNA reads TGTGCCAGCAGTGAAGCAGCGAACAGGGGCTACGAGCAGTACTTC. The rearrangement links TRBV6-1 to TRBJ2-7, with TRBD1 matching 7 bases. There are 15 residues in the CDR3. CDR1 and CDR2 (germline): MNHNS, SASEGT. Unmatched junction bases numbered 5, after V lost 0 bases and J lost 3 bases.

The gene calls are TRBV5-6 and TRBJ2-7; D gene ambiguous. Per the germline V gene, CDR1 is SGHDT and CDR2 is YYEEEE. The CDR3 is 12 residues long. V gave up 2 bases and J gave up 6 bases, with 9 bases separating them. CDR3 DNA sequence: TGTGCCAGCAGCTTTCAGATTTTCGAGCAGTACTTC. This sequence encodes CASSFQIFEQYF.

J is TRBJ2-7 and V is TRBV2; tentatively, D is TRBD1 (6 bases). Per the germline V gene, CDR1 is SNHLY and CDR2 is FYNNEI. Trimming left V 5 bases short and J 2 bases short, with 10 bases between. This CDR3 contains 13 residues. This CDR3 is CASSRDTTYEQYF. DNA of the CDR3: TGTGCCAGCAGTCGGGACACTACCTACGAGCAGTACTTC. The entire variable domain, with the rest obtained from reference TRBV2 and TRBJ2-7, is as follows: EPEVTQTPSHQVTQMGQEVILRCVPISNHLYFYWYRQILGQKVEFLVSFYNNEISEKSEIFDDQFSVERPDGSNFTLKIRSTKLEDSAMYFCASSRDTTYEQYFGPGTRLTVT.

V is TRBV5-1 and J is TRBJ1-1; D perhaps matches TRBD1 (6 bases). The CDR3 totals 16 residues. V lost 5 bases to trimming and J lost 1 base, with 18 bases between them. Per the germline V gene, CDR1 is SGHRS and CDR2 is YFSETQ. For the CDR3, the DNA is TGCGCCAGCAGGACGGACAGTAGTTGGGGGAACACTGAAGCTTTCTTT. This encodes CASRTDSSWGNTEAFF. The full variable domain, with the rest looked up from reference TRBV5-1 and TRBJ1-1, is KAGVTQTPRYLIKTRGQQVTLSCSPISGHRSVSWYQQTPGQGLQFLFEYFSETQRNKGNFPGRFSGRQFSNSRSEMNVSTLELGDSALYLCASRTDSSWGNTEAFFGQGTRLTVV.

V and J are TRBV6-5 and TRBJ1-3, with D hard to call. In germline, CDR1 is MNHEY, CDR2 SVGAGI. This CDR3 has 11 amino acids. The germline V and J ends were trimmed by 5 bases and 8 bases, with 7 bases remaining between them. CDR3 residues: CASSEGYTIYF. The CDR3 DNA sequence: TGTGCCAGCAGTGAAGGTTACACCATATATTTT.

The V call is TRBV5-1, the J call TRBJ2-7, with D possibly TRBD2 on 6 matching bases. V lost 0 bases, J lost 1 base, and 14 bases lay in between. Germline V gene sequence: CDR1 SGHRS, CDR2 YFSETQ. The CDR3 contains 16 residues. The CDR3 bases are TGCGCCAGCAGCTTGGGGGCGCGGGGTTTTTCCTACGAGCAGTACTTC. This gives the protein CASSLGARGFSYEQYF.

The rearrangement uses TRBV7-8 and TRBJ1-2; 8 bases align to TRBD1. Germline CDR1 and CDR2: SGHVS and FQNEAQ. The V and J ends lost 3 bases and 4 bases, in that order; junction bases with no gene match: 1. The CDR3 sequence is 13 residues long. For the CDR3, the DNA is TGTGCCAGCAGCTTTGGACAGGGCTATGGCTACACCTTC. Translating it yields CASSFGQGYGYTF.

The V call is TRBV7-2, the J call TRBJ2-3, with 12 bases aligning to TRBD2. From germline, CDR1 is SGHTA and CDR2 FQGNSA. This CDR3 is 15 amino acids long. The trim removed 6 bases at V and 6 bases at J, leaving 7 bases unmatched. CDR3 region: CASSRLAGAKDTQYF. DNA for the CDR3: TGTGCCAGCAGTAGACTAGCGGGGGCTAAGGATACGCAGTATTTT.

This clone was counted a single time. The V gene is TRBV10-3, the J gene TRBJ2-2; D might be TRBD2 (5 bases). Germline V gene lookup returns CDR1 ENHRY and CDR2 SYGVKD. This CDR3 region has 13 residues. V gave up 6 bases and J gave up 7 bases, with 12 bases separating them. The CDR3 nucleotides read TGTGCCATCAGCCCCTCAGCGGTCGGGGAGCTGTTTTTT. Translation gives CAISPSAVGELFF.

The chain uses TRBV4-2 and TRBJ1-3; D gene uncertain. Germline V gene lookup returns CDR1 LGHNA and CDR2 YNFKEQ. The length of the CDR3 is 15 residues. V was clipped by 3 bases and J by 1 base, with 10 bases between them. The CDR3: CASSQEVGSGNTIYF. The CDR3 nucleotides are TGTGCCAGCAGCCAGGAAGTCGGTTCTGGAAACACCATATATTTT.

As to this clone: The sample holds other DNA sequences that translate to the same CDR3. The chain is built from TRBV9 and TRBJ1-5, with D unclear. Trimming left V 2 bases short and J 7 bases short, with 10 bases between. CDR1 is SGDLS, CDR2 YYNGEE, per germline. The length of the CDR3 is 13 residues. CDR3 sequence: CASSVGQNQPQHF. The CDR3, as DNA: TGTGCCAGCAGCGTCGGGCAGAACCAGCCCCAGCATTTT.

J is TRBJ1-3 and V is TRBV11-2; 7 nucleotides match TRBD1. The CDR3 is 18 amino acids. The J segment lost 5 bases and the V segment lost 6 bases, leaving 19 bases of the junction unmatched. Germline CDR1 and CDR2: SGHAT and FQNNGV. The CDR3 DNA sequence: TGTGCCAGCAGTTCAACCGGGACAGCGACCTTCGGGCGAAACACCATATATTTT. Its translation is CASSSTGTATFGRNTIYF. The full variable domain, in which reference TRBV11-2 and TRBJ1-3 provide the parts outside the CDR3, is EAGVAQSPRYKIIEKRQSVAFWCNPISGHATLYWYQQILGQGPKLLIQFQNNGVVDDSQLPKDRFSAERLKGVDSTLKIQPAKLEDSAVYLCASSSTGTATFGRNTIYFGEGSWLTVV.

This chain joins TRBV30 and TRBJ1-3, with a tentative D call TRBD1 (6 bases). CDR1 GTSNPN and CDR2 SVGIG come from the germline V gene (reference sequence). V was pared by 3 bases and J by 0 bases, with 15 bases between. This CDR3 is 16 amino acids long. The CDR3 spells CAWRLGMGASGNTIYF. The CDR3 nucleotides are TGTGCCTGGAGGTTAGGGATGGGGGCCTCTGGAAACACCATATATTTT.

The chain recombines TRBV29-1 with TRBJ2-5; D might be TRBD1 (6 bases). The germline V gene encodes CDR1 SQVTM and CDR2 ANQGSEA. The CDR3 spans 11 residues. The V end was cut by 7 bases, the J end by 5 bases, with 11 bases between. This chain's CDR3 is CSADRLETQYF. The CDR3 nucleotides read TGCAGCGCCGACAGGTTGGAGACCCAGTACTTC.

V usage is TRBV4-2 and J usage is TRBJ2-1; a possible D gene is TRBD2 (6 bases). In germline, CDR1 is LGHNA, CDR2 YNFKEQ. The ends were cut back, 1 base at V and 4 bases at J, with 17 bases in the middle. The CDR3 extends over 17 amino acids. CDR3 sequence: CASSQGYDGRGYNEQFF. CDR3 coding DNA: TGTGCCAGCAGCCAAGGATATGACGGGAGAGGGTACAATGAGCAGTTCTTC.

This chain links TRBV7-2 with TRBJ2-5, with TRBD2 matching over 9 bases. V gave up 5 bases and J gave up 2 bases; unmatched junction bases: 9. Per germline, CDR1 SGHTA and CDR2 FQGNSA. The length of the CDR3 is 16 residues. DNA of the CDR3: TGTGCCAGCAGCCCCAGGCTAGCGGGGATACAAGAGACCCAGTACTTC. Its protein is CASSPRLAGIQETQYF.

The chain has TRBV6-1 and TRBJ2-4, with D hard to call. The CDR3 spans 12 residues. Germline assignment: CDR1 MNHNS and CDR2 SASEGT. The ends were cut back, 5 bases at V and 11 bases at J, with 13 bases in the middle. The DNA for the CDR3 is TGTGCCAGCAGTCCCCAGTCTAGTCTTCAGTACTTC. This sequence encodes CASSPQSSLQYF.

The rearrangement links TRBV7-9 to TRBJ1-3; possibly TRBD1 for D (6 bases). CDR3 size: 14 residues. The germline V gene encodes CDR1 SEHNR and CDR2 FQNEAQ (reference sequence). Between the trimmed V and J ends, which lost 6 bases and 0 bases, there was a span of 9 bases. CDR3: CASRGDTSGNTIYF. CDR3 DNA: TGTGCCAGCAGGGGGGACACCTCTGGAAACACCATATATTTT.

The V and J genes are TRBV19 and TRBJ2-2; D not certain. This CDR3 comprises 17 residues. Germline V CDR1 and CDR2: LNHDA, SQIVND (reference sequence). V was trimmed by 5 bases and J by 1 base, leaving 17 bases between them. The CDR3 spells CASSPSQEPRNTGELFF. In nucleotides, the CDR3 is TGTGCCAGTAGTCCCTCCCAGGAGCCTAGGAACACCGGGGAGCTGTTTTTT.

V and J are TRBV27 and TRBJ2-3; 8 bases agree with TRBD1. The CDR3 has 14 amino acids. J lost 2 bases, V lost 5 bases, and 3 bases had no gene match. Germline V gene data show CDR1 as MNHEY and CDR2 as SMNVEV (reference sequence). CDR3 protein: CASSQDRDTDTQYF. DNA for the CDR3: TGTGCCAGCAGTCAGGACAGGGACACAGATACGCAGTATTTT.

The count of this clone is one. The rearrangement uses TRBV5-1 and TRBJ1-6, with TRBD1 matching over 7 bases. Unmatched junction bases numbered 13, after V lost 4 bases and J lost 9 bases. CDR3 length equals 16 residues. Germline V gene data show CDR1 as SGHRS and CDR2 as YFSETQ. CDR3 sequence reads: CASSPTRTGGGSPLHF. The CDR3, as DNA: TGCGCCAGCAGCCCGACCCGGACAGGTGGAGGTTCACCCCTCCACTTT.

The gene calls are TRBV6-6 and TRBJ1-6; 7 nucleotides align to TRBD1. With V trimmed by 7 bases and J by 7 bases, 4 bases remained unmatched. From germline, CDR1 is MNHNY and CDR2 SVGAGI (reference sequence). CDR3 size: 13 residues. The CDR3 DNA reads TGTGCCAGCACGGAGACAGGGAATTCACCCCTCCACTTT. Its translation: CASTETGNSPLHF.

The CDR3 loop reads CASSEGGGGTDTQYF. The CDR3 DNA reads as TGTGCCAGCAGTGAAGGCGGGGGAGGCACAGATACGCAGTATTTT. The chain couples TRBV6-1 to TRBJ2-3; 7 nucleotides agree with TRBD2. CDR1 is MNHNS, CDR2 SASEGT, per germline. The CDR3 has 15 residues. The J segment lost 1 base and the V segment lost 1 base, leaving 2 bases of the junction unmatched.

The chain carries TRBV7-3 and TRBJ2-6; D might be TRBD2 (5 bases). This CDR3 is built from 18 residues. Germline-derived CDR1 and CDR2 are SGHTA and FQGTGA. V lost 1 base to trimming and J lost 0 bases, with 13 bases between them. This CDR3 reads CASSLNPGGSSGANVLTF. The CDR3 coding sequence is TGTGCCAGCAGCTTAAATCCAGGAGGTTCCTCTGGGGCCAACGTCCTGACTTTC.

The J gene is TRBJ2-2, the V gene TRBV28, with D tentatively TRBD2 (5 bases). Trimming stripped 7 bases from V and 0 bases from J, with 15 bases between. Per germline, CDR1 MDHEN and CDR2 SYDVKM. This CDR3 has 16 residues. DNA for the CDR3: TGTGCCAGCACGTCTTGGGAGCGTTCGAACACCGGGGAGCTGTTTTTT. It specifies CASTSWERSNTGELFF.

This chain uses TRBV29-1 with TRBJ1-2; no clear D. The ends were cut back, 2 bases at V and 4 bases at J, with 14 bases in the middle. The CDR3 is 14 residues long. Germline V gives CDR1 SQVTM, CDR2 ANQGSEA. The CDR3 loop is CSVETPRQSYGYTF. The CDR3 nucleotides read TGCAGCGTTGAAACACCCCGGCAAAGCTATGGCTACACCTTC.

This rearrangement joins TRBV6-1 to TRBJ1-2; the D gene is possibly TRBD1 (5 bases). CDR3 size: 18 residues. Trimming took off 4 bases at V and 3 bases at J, with 24 bases between the two ends. CDR1 MNHNS and CDR2 SASEGT come from the germline V gene. Here the CDR3 reads CASSVGWQGNLVDYGYTF. Written as DNA, the CDR3 is TGTGCCAGCAGTGTTGGGTGGCAGGGCAACTTGGTGGACTATGGCTACACCTTC.